The T cell receptor beta chain described here comes from a study of cytomegalovirus exposure and HLA in healthy donors. Study overall: One earlier analysis, a look at about 179 million T cells, found some 100 million unique TCR beta sequences. Study-level findings and limits: From TCR beta sequences, most subjects' HLA-A and HLA-B alleles were reportedly predicted accurately. The classifier, whose performance was assessed in both the original and validation cohorts, reportedly diagnosed cytomegalovirus status with high specificity and sensitivity. A few CMV-associated chains were confirmed in vitro to be specific for CMV antigens.

PCR primers comprised 60 Vbeta and 13 Jbeta primers. Using immunoSEQ multiplex PCR, the repertoire was profiled, and TCRdb retains in-frame clones only, with some absent. The data contain about 130,000 clones, 60% to 75% of them singletons. As regards this clone: Its antigen is still unknown.

The V and J ends lost 4 bases and 6 bases, in that order; junction bases with no gene match: 14. CDR3 length: 16 residues. Germline V gives CDR1 SEHNR, CDR2 FQNEAQ (reference sequence). The sequencing sample was made of PBMCs. The clonotype comes from a woman aged 45-60 years in good health and CMV-seropositive. V usage is TRBV7-9 and J usage is TRBJ2-7, with 8 bases fitting TRBD2. CDR3 nucleotide sequence: TGTGCCAGCAGCTACCAGAGCGGGGGCCCGATGGGCGAGCAGTACTTC. As protein: CASSYQSGGPMGEQYF.